One and the same sample provided the 18 T cell receptor beta chains below, sequenced in a study of T cells after somatic rescue of genetic block (dated by TCRdb to 2019 to 2021). The library was prepared using the immunoSEQ multiplex PCR assay. The immuneACCESS repertoire file appears here via TCRdb, limited to in-frame rearrangements. These files lack a portion of the clones; in checked studies, under half of the deficit traces to unresolved V genes, and the cause of the others is not known. The sample table holds 85,000 to 100,000 clones, of which 85% to 90% were seen once. Roughly 1.5% of the sample is held by the ten biggest clonotypes. The sequenced sample was peripheral blood mononuclear cells (PBMCs). Receptors originate from a young woman.

This clone came up once. The genes are TRBV30 and TRBJ2-3; 8 bases agree with TRBD2. The V segment lost 3 bases and the J segment 10 bases; nucleotides outside the gene matches: 6. The CDR3 totals 12 residues. Germline lookup yields CDR1 GTSNPN and CDR2 SVGIG (reference sequence). The CDR3 spells CAWSELAAPQYF. DNA of the CDR3: TGTGCCTGGAGCGAACTAGCGGCGCCGCAGTATTTT.

The J gene is TRBJ2-1, the V gene TRBV7-2; D uncertain. CDR1 is SGHTA and CDR2 is FQGNSA in the germline V gene. The CDR3 has 15 amino acids. The V end lost 9 bases, the J end lost 4 bases, and 19 bases lay between the germline ends. CDR3 DNA: TGTGCCAGTACCCTGGTCATCGGCGCTTACAATGAGCAGTTCTTC. Translation gives CASTLVIGAYNEQFF.

The chain uses TRBV15 and TRBJ2-7; D gene uncertain. The germline gives CDR1 LNHNV, CDR2 YYDKDF (reference sequence). The CDR3 runs to 11 residues. V lost 1 base and J 7 bases, leaving 5 bases between the germline ends. In DNA form, the CDR3 reads TGTGCCACCAGCAGAGGGAGAGAGCAGTACTTC. Translation gives CATSRGREQYF.

The chain carries TRBV4-2 and TRBJ2-5; possibly TRBD1 for D (6 bases). In germline, CDR1 is LGHNA, CDR2 YNFKEQ. V was clipped by 2 bases and J by 0 bases, with 7 bases between them. The CDR3 is 14 amino acids. The CDR3 loop reads CASSQQGNQETQYF. The CDR3 nucleotides read TGTGCCAGCAGCCAACAGGGGAACCAAGAGACCCAGTACTTC.

This chain connects TRBV28 to TRBJ2-7, with 7 bases that match TRBD1. Germline V gives CDR1 MDHEN, CDR2 SYDVKM. V trimming: 5 bases; J trimming: 7 bases; junction bases outside the gene matches: 17. The CDR3 runs to 16 residues. Here the CDR3 reads CASSVARGLALGEQYF. The CDR3 DNA sequence: TGTGCCAGCAGTGTCGCTAGGGGGCTCGCCCTGGGAGAGCAGTACTTC.

This clone has only one observation. The chain links TRBV28 to TRBJ1-1; no clear D gene. The CDR3 is 13 residues long. Trimming took 3 bases from V and 1 from J, leaving 6 bases between them. CDR1 and CDR2 (germline): MDHEN, SYDVKM. CDR3 nucleotide sequence: TGTGCCAGCAGTTTCAGACGGAACACTGAAGCTTTCTTT. The encoded protein is CASSFRRNTEAFF.

V is TRBV20-1 and J is TRBJ1-3; D call uncertain. This CDR3 region has 11 residues. V was shortened by 3 bases and J by 4 bases, with 4 bases between the two germline ends. Germline V lookup: CDR1 DFQATT, CDR2 SNEGSKA (reference sequence). The CDR3 nucleotides read TGCAGTGCTAGCAACGGAAACACCATATATTTT. As protein: CSASNGNTIYF.

The chain has TRBV6-6 and TRBJ1-5; no firm D call. The CDR3 length is 16 residues. Germline loops: CDR1 MNHNY, CDR2 SVGAGI (reference sequence). V lost 10 bases to trimming and J lost 0 bases, with 19 bases between them. This CDR3 reads CATSPSPGYSNQPQHF. The CDR3 coding sequence is TGTGCCACCTCCCCATCTCCGGGTTATAGCAATCAGCCCCAGCATTTT.

V gene TRBV5-1 combines with J gene TRBJ2-5, with 7 bases lining up with TRBD1. The V gene's germline CDR1 is SGHRS and CDR2 YFSETQ. The CDR3 has 14 residues. The J segment lost 4 bases and the V segment lost 6 bases, leaving 9 bases of the junction unmatched. The CDR3 loop reads CASTNTGVGETQYF. In nucleotides, the CDR3 is TGCGCCAGCACCAATACAGGGGTGGGAGAGACCCAGTACTTC.

The chain combines TRBV27 with TRBJ2-1; the D is unclear. Trimming cost V 3 bases and J 8 bases, with 11 bases left between them. Germline loops: CDR1 MNHEY, CDR2 SMNVEV (reference sequence). CDR3 length: 13 residues. CDR3 sequence (DNA): TGTGCCAGCAGTTTGGCAAACGAGGATGAGCAGTTCTTC. Amino acid sequence: CASSLANEDEQFF.

The V call is TRBV5-1, the J call TRBJ2-7, with D perhaps assigned TRBD1 or TRBD2 (5 bases each). V was trimmed by 5 bases and J by 3 bases, leaving 12 bases between them. Germline lookup yields CDR1 SGHRS and CDR2 YFSETQ. The CDR3 is made up of 13 amino acids. Written as DNA, the CDR3 is TGCGCCAGCAGTAGGGACGCAAGCTACGAGCAGTACTTC. It is translated as CASSRDASYEQYF.

V is TRBV5-4 and J is TRBJ2-1; 11 nucleotides match TRBD2. The CDR3 is 16 amino acids. Germline lookup yields CDR1 SGHNT and CDR2 YYREEE (reference sequence). The V gene end was trimmed by 0 bases and the J gene end by 9 bases; junction bases not matched to a gene: 8. This CDR3 is CASSLGGSSGRSEQFF. The CDR3 nucleotides are TGTGCCAGCAGCTTGGGTGGGTCTAGCGGGAGGAGTGAGCAGTTCTTC.

The genes are TRBV4-3 and TRBJ1-5; 8 bases map to TRBD1. This CDR3 region has 17 residues. V was clipped by 4 bases and J by 3 bases; unmatched bases: 11. The germline V gene has CDR1 LGHNA and CDR2 YSLEER. The CDR3 DNA follows: TGCGCCAGCAGCCCTCATCTCGCGGGACAGGTCAATCAGCCCCAGCATTTT. Translating gives CASSPHLAGQVNQPQHF.

The V call is TRBV5-1, the J call TRBJ2-7, with D possibly matching TRBD2 (5 bases). Trimming took 6 bases from V and 0 from J, leaving 19 bases between them. Per germline, CDR1 SGHRS and CDR2 YFSETQ. There are 16 residues in the CDR3. CDR3 coding DNA: TGCGCCAGCACCCCCCGGGGAGCACAGAGCTCCTACGAGCAGTACTTC. It is translated as CASTPRGAQSSYEQYF.

V gene TRBV4-2 combines with J gene TRBJ2-5; 14 bases match TRBD2. CDR3 length equals 16 residues. J lost 4 bases, V lost 0 bases, and 1 base had no gene match. The germline CDR1 and CDR2 sequences are LGHNA and YNFKEQ. The CDR3 sequence is CASSQEGTSGRETQYF. DNA of the CDR3: TGTGCCAGCAGCCAAGAGGGGACTAGCGGGAGAGAGACCCAGTACTTC.

The CDR3 DNA follows: TGCGCCAGCAGCCAGGGGGCGACCGATCTCTATGGCTACACCTTC. Translated: CASSQGATDLYGYTF. The chain is built from TRBV4-1 and TRBJ1-2; possible D gene TRBD1, 6 bases. Germline V gene lookup returns CDR1 MGHRA and CDR2 YSYEKL. V lost 3 bases to trimming and J lost 4 bases, with 15 bases between them. The CDR3 runs to 15 residues.

This clone has only one observation. The chain links TRBV2 to TRBJ1-5; TRBD1 is a possible D gene (5 bases). Germline CDR1 is SNHLY and CDR2 is FYNNEI. Trimming removed 8 bases from V and 7 bases from J, with 27 bases in between. This CDR3 contains 17 residues. The CDR3 DNA reads as TGTGCCAGCTCCCCGAGGTTCCCAGGGAAGGAAGACCAGCCCCAGCATTTT. This translates into CASSPRFPGKEDQPQHF.

The V gene is TRBV5-6, the J gene TRBJ2-7, with 7 bases matching TRBD1. J lost 3 bases, V lost 4 bases, and 10 bases had no gene match. CDR1 is SGHDT and CDR2 is YYEEEE in the germline V gene. This CDR3 is built from 15 residues. This CDR3 reads CASSLWTGSDYEQYF. The CDR3 DNA follows: TGTGCCAGCAGCCTATGGACAGGAAGCGACTACGAGCAGTACTTC.